The 25 T cell receptor beta chains presented below share a single source sample, sequenced in a study of T cells after posttransplantation cyclophosphamide (dated by TCRdb to between 2015 and 2016). Library preparation employed the immunoSEQ multiplex PCR assay. Sourced from immuneACCESS, this table was stored by TCRdb with only in-frame sequences that have V and J called. A share of the clones is absent; for the studies checked, an unresolved V gene accounts for under half, and the remainder has no known explanation. The data for this sample show 36,000 or so clones, each detected more than once. The ten biggest clones cover roughly 1.3% of the sample. Input material: PBMCs. The source of these receptors is a girl aged 5-17 years in good health, CMV-negative, and a related stem cell transplant donor.

The V call is TRBV7-8, the J call TRBJ2-1, with D uncertain. Germline lookup yields CDR1 SGHVS and CDR2 FQNEAQ. There are 12 residues in the CDR3. Trimming left V 1 base short and J 11 bases short, with 9 bases between. The CDR3 is CASSLGLNQQFF. The CDR3 DNA reads as TGTGCCAGCAGCTTAGGTCTAAACCAGCAGTTCTTC.

The sample holds a few counts of this clone. The rearrangement uses TRBV30 and TRBJ2-5; TRBD1 agrees at 9 bases. Germline V gene sequence: CDR1 GTSNPN, CDR2 SVGIG (reference sequence). Trimming at V came to 5 bases and at J to 1 base, leaving 8 bases not matched to a gene. The CDR3 is made up of 15 amino acids. CDR3 protein: CAWGPRQGVQETQYF. Written as DNA, the CDR3 is TGTGCCTGGGGTCCCCGACAGGGGGTCCAAGAGACCCAGTACTTC.

This clone has only a few counts. The chain recombines TRBV5-6 with TRBJ1-2, with D unresolved. Trimming stripped 1 base from V and 6 bases from J, with 7 bases between. The CDR3 spans 12 residues. The germline CDR1 and CDR2 sequences are SGHDT and YYEEEE. The CDR3 DNA follows: TGTGCCAGCAGCTTGATCTTAGATGGCTACACCTTC. Amino acids: CASSLILDGYTF. The variable domain in full, completed from reference TRBV5-6 and TRBJ1-2, reads DAGVTQSPTHLIKTRGQQVTLRCSPKSGHDTVSWYQQALGQGPQFIFQYYEEEERQRGNFPDRFSGHQFPNYSSELNVNALLLGDSALYLCASSLILDGYTFGSGTRLTVV.

This clone was observed at least ten times. The rearrangement joins TRBV19 to TRBJ1-1; D is unclear. Germline values: CDR1 LNHDA, CDR2 SQIVND (reference sequence). This CDR3 contains 11 residues. V was trimmed by 0 bases and J by 8 bases, leaving 4 bases between them. The CDR3, as DNA: TGTGCCAGTAGTATAGAGGCAGAAGCTTTCTTT. This codes for CASSIEAEAFF.

In its sample, this clone was seen many times. The chain has TRBV19 and TRBJ2-1; TRBD2 matches at 7 bases. The CDR3 spans 14 residues. CDR1 and CDR2 (germline): LNHDA, SQIVND (reference sequence). Trimming removed 4 bases from V and 4 bases from J; junction bases left unmatched: 4. The CDR3 spells CASSNPSGYNEQFF. The CDR3, as DNA: TGTGCCAGTAGTAACCCTAGCGGATACAATGAGCAGTTCTTC.

The rearrangement uses TRBV9 and TRBJ2-2, with D perhaps matching TRBD2 (5 bases). The V gene lost 4 bases and the J gene lost 1 base, with 14 bases spanning the gap. Germline V gene data show CDR1 as SGDLS and CDR2 as YYNGEE. The CDR3 length is 16 residues. The CDR3 DNA reads as TGTGCCAGCAGCATGTCCCAGAGCGGGAACACCGGGGAGCTGTTTTTT. This translates into CASSMSQSGNTGELFF.

In this sample, this clone turned up many times. This chain uses TRBV23-1 with TRBJ1-3; D remains ambiguous. TRBV23-1 qualifies as an ORF whose function is uncertain. The CDR3 is made up of 15 amino acids. V lost 5 bases, J lost 2 bases, and 13 bases lay in between. Here the CDR3 reads CASSFSQRPGNTIYF. The CDR3 bases are TGCGCCAGCAGTTTTAGCCAAAGGCCTGGAAACACCATATATTTT.

This clone appeared many times. The chain combines TRBV28 with TRBJ1-2; 9 bases are shared with TRBD1. The CDR3 is 15 amino acids. The junction had 12 bases not matched to a gene; V was cut back by 5 bases and J by 8 bases. Germline V lookup: CDR1 MDHEN, CDR2 SYDVKM. The CDR3 coding sequence is TGTGCCAGCAGTCGGCCGGGACAGGGATCTTCGGGCTACACCTTC. Translated: CASSRPGQGSSGYTF.

This clone was counted between two and nine times. This chain uses TRBV9 with TRBJ2-4; TRBD2 might be the D (6 bases). Trimming stripped 3 bases from V and 6 bases from J, with 22 bases between. The germline V gene has CDR1 SGDLS and CDR2 YYNGEE. The CDR3 loop spans 17 amino acids. The CDR3 loop is CASSDPEGSFFGNIQYF. The DNA of the CDR3 is TGTGCCAGCAGCGACCCGGAGGGGTCCTTCTTTGGAAACATTCAGTACTTC. Together with reference TRBV9 and TRBJ2-4, the CDR3 gives the full variable domain: DSGVTQTPKHLITATGQRVTLRCSPRSGDLSVYWYQQSLDQGLQFLIQYYNGEERAKGNILERFSAQQFPDLHSELNLSSLELGDSALYFCASSDPEGSFFGNIQYFGAGTRLSVL.

In this sample, this clone turned up many times. CDR3 sequence: CASSPTSDEKLFF. In nucleotides, the CDR3 is TGCGCCAGCAGCCCCACGTCGGATGAAAAACTGTTTTTT. The V and J genes are TRBV4-3 and TRBJ1-4; D remains ambiguous. Germline-derived CDR1 and CDR2 are LGHNA and YSLEER. V was shortened by 4 bases and J by 6 bases, with 9 bases between the two germline ends. The length of the CDR3 is 13 residues.

This clone was observed at least ten times. The V and J genes are TRBV11-1 and TRBJ1-1, with D possibly matching TRBD1 (6 bases). V shed 7 bases and J shed 0 bases, with 24 bases lying between them. This CDR3 contains 18 residues. Germline lookup yields CDR1 SGHAT and CDR2 FQDESV (reference sequence). CDR3 loop: CASTPEGTPESLNTEAFF. The CDR3 DNA sequence: TGTGCCAGCACCCCCGAGGGGACACCCGAAAGTTTGAACACTGAAGCTTTCTTT.

At least ten counts were recorded for this clone. This chain uses TRBV5-4 with TRBJ2-5; 9 positions match TRBD1. This CDR3 has 15 amino acids. The germline CDR1 and CDR2 sequences are SGHNT and YYREEE (reference sequence). The V gene end was trimmed by 1 base and the J gene end by 1 base; junction bases not matched to a gene: 2. CDR3 bases: TGTGCCAGCAGCTTGTTGGGACAGGGCCAAGAGACCCAGTACTTC. Translation: CASSLLGQGQETQYF. The full variable domain, its missing parts supplied by reference TRBV5-4 and TRBJ2-5, is ETGVTQSPTHLIKTRGQQVTLRCSSQSGHNTVSWYQQALGQGPQFIFQYYREEENGRGNFPPRFSGLQFPNYSSELNVNALELDDSALYLCASSLLGQGQETQYFGPGTRLLVL.

At least ten counts were recorded for this clone. J is TRBJ2-2 and V is TRBV30, with a tentative D call TRBD1 (5 bases). Looked up from germline, CDR1 is GTSNPN and CDR2 is SVGIG (reference sequence). Trimming pared 2 bases from V and 2 bases from J, leaving 9 bases between. There are 14 residues in the CDR3. This CDR3 is CAWSNDRNTGELFF. The DNA of the CDR3 is TGTGCCTGGAGTAATGACAGAAACACCGGGGAGCTGTTTTTT.

This clone has ten or more counts. The genes are TRBV19 and TRBJ2-4; 10 nucleotides agree with TRBD1. The CDR3 extends over 13 amino acids. With V trimmed by 5 bases and J by 10 bases, 5 bases remained unmatched. Germline CDR1 reads LNHDA; CDR2 reads SQIVND (reference sequence). This CDR3 is CASSGTGDSIQYF. As DNA, the CDR3 is TGTGCCAGTAGTGGGACAGGGGACTCTATTCAGTACTTC.

This clone appeared many times. The V and J genes are TRBV5-1 and TRBJ2-1, with D possibly being TRBD2 (6 bases). This CDR3 has 16 amino acids. V lost 0 bases and J 3 bases, leaving 13 bases between the germline ends. CDR1 is SGHRS and CDR2 is YFSETQ in the germline V gene. In DNA, the CDR3 is TGCGCCAGCAGCTTGGCCGGGGGACGAAGCTACAATGAGCAGTTCTTC. Residues: CASSLAGGRSYNEQFF.

This clone was seen many times. This CDR3 is CASSPSSGATGELFF. DNA of the CDR3: TGTGCCAGCAGCCCATCTTCTGGGGCAACCGGGGAGCTGTTTTTT. The V gene is TRBV11-3, the J gene TRBJ2-2, with a tentative D call TRBD1 (5 bases). Germline loops: CDR1 SGHNT, CDR2 YENEEA. V was trimmed by 5 bases and J by 5 bases, leaving 15 bases between them. This CDR3 is 15 amino acids long.

The chain couples TRBV7-2 to TRBJ2-3; TRBD1 matches at 7 bases. CDR3 size: 16 residues. The J segment lost 2 bases and the V segment lost 5 bases, leaving 10 bases of the junction unmatched. Germline CDR1 and CDR2: SGHTA and FQGNSA. The CDR3, as DNA: TGTGCCAGCAGCCCGAAAACAGGGGCGAACACAGATACGCAGTATTTT. Its translation: CASSPKTGANTDTQYF.

This clone was found a few times. The V gene is TRBV28, the J gene TRBJ1-2; D is perhaps TRBD1 (6 bases). CDR1 MDHEN and CDR2 SYDVKM come from the germline V gene. V lost 4 bases and J 4 bases, leaving 13 bases between the germline ends. The CDR3 is 14 amino acids. The CDR3 DNA follows: TGTGCCAGCAGTTCAAACAGGGCCTCCTATGGCTACACCTTC. Translating it yields CASSSNRASYGYTF.

The chain recombines TRBV27 with TRBJ2-5; 8 bases match TRBD2. V shed 7 bases and J 4 bases; nucleotides not matched to a gene: 11. Germline CDR1 and CDR2: MNHEY and SMNVEV (reference sequence). This CDR3 has 15 residues. The DNA for the CDR3 is TGTGCCAGCAATCTAAAAGGACTAGCAGGAGAGACCCAGTACTTC. Its translation is CASNLKGLAGETQYF.

This clone was seen repeatedly, ten times or more. The chain carries TRBV11-1 and TRBJ2-2, with 8 nucleotides matching TRBD1. CDR1 and CDR2 (germline): SGHAT, FQDESV (reference sequence). Trimming removed 5 bases from V and 7 bases from J; junction bases left unmatched: 9. CDR3 length equals 15 residues. The CDR3 sequence is CASSPRQGRGGELFF. The CDR3, as DNA: TGTGCCAGCAGCCCCCGACAGGGGCGGGGCGGGGAGCTGTTTTTT. Full variable domain (rest looked up from reference TRBV11-1 and TRBJ2-2): EAEVAQSPRYKITEKSQAVAFWCDPISGHATLYWYRQILGQGPELLVQFQDESVVDDSQLPKDRFSAERLKGVDSTLKIQPAELGDSAMYLCASSPRQGRGGELFFGEGSRLTVL.

This clone was seen at least ten times. The V call is TRBV14, the J call TRBJ2-1; 11 nucleotides match TRBD2. J gave up 4 bases and V 1 base, and 12 bases lay outside the gene matches. This CDR3 has 19 residues. Germline assignment: CDR1 SGHDN and CDR2 FVKESK. CDR3: CASSQVKTSGSLIYNEQFF. The CDR3 bases are TGTGCCAGCAGCCAAGTTAAAACTAGCGGGAGTTTAATATACAATGAGCAGTTCTTC.

This clone has a count of ten or more. DNA of the CDR3: TGTGCCAGTAGTTACCGGCCGGGACAGGGGTTCAATAGCGAAAAACTGTTTTTT. Protein product: CASSYRPGQGFNSEKLFF. V is TRBV19 and J is TRBJ1-4; 10 nucleotides match TRBD1. Unmatched junction bases numbered 17, after V lost 5 bases and J lost 8 bases. Per the germline V gene, CDR1 is LNHDA and CDR2 is SQIVND (reference sequence). This CDR3 spans 18 amino acids.

This clone appeared many times. The CDR3 loop is CASSIGREPFWPQYF. CDR3 DNA sequence: TGTGCCAGTAGTATCGGGCGGGAGCCCTTTTGGCCCCAGTACTTC. V is TRBV19 and J is TRBJ2-5; 7 bases fit TRBD2. The V gene's germline CDR1 is LNHDA and CDR2 SQIVND (reference sequence). The V and J ends lost 3 bases and 9 bases, in that order; junction bases with no gene match: 13. This CDR3 has 15 residues.

This clone was seen a handful of times. The chain employs TRBV7-6 and TRBJ1-1, with TRBD1 matching 7 bases. Germline V gene sequence: CDR1 SGHVS, CDR2 FNYEAQ. The CDR3 has 19 amino acids. The junction had 29 bases not matched to a gene; V was cut back by 5 bases and J by 11 bases. CDR3 sequence reads: CASSLTGAEGQDKINVAFF. For the CDR3, the DNA is TGTGCCAGCAGCCTAACGGGGGCAGAAGGACAGGACAAGATTAACGTGGCTTTCTTT.

At least ten counts were recorded for this clone. This chain connects TRBV2 to TRBJ2-5; 9 bases fit TRBD2. Germline loops: CDR1 SNHLY, CDR2 FYNNEI. The V and J ends lost 3 bases and 0 bases, in that order; junction bases with no gene match: 5. CDR3 length: 16 residues. The chain's CDR3 is CASSEGLAGYQETQYF. The CDR3 coding sequence is TGTGCCAGCAGTGAGGGTCTAGCGGGGTACCAAGAGACCCAGTACTTC.